The next 9 T cell receptor beta chains were all read from a single sample in a study of T-cell reconstitution after alpha-beta-depleted transplantation in children. Library preparation (for TCRbeta) was performed with unique molecular identifiers. TCRdb recomputed calls from the PCR reads with MiXCR, one row per CDR3 protein. The profile covers 600,000 or so distinct CDR3 sequences, with around 23% appearing a single time and 13% to 15% taken by the ten largest. The sample in question was PBMCs, mostly from graft donor cells, obtained 360 days after TCRalphabeta/CD19-depleted stem cell transplant. The receptors come from a boy under two years old who had a stem cell transplant for acute myeloid leukemia, so the T cells may come from the graft donor.

The rearrangement joins TRBV7-9 to TRBJ2-1; D gene ambiguous. CDR3 length equals 13 residues. Germline V CDR1 and CDR2: SEHNR, FQNEAQ (reference sequence). V was cut by 8 bases and J by 0 bases, with 8 bases left in between. CDR3 protein: CASQPDSYNEQFF. CDR3 DNA sequence: TGTGCCAGCCAACCAGACTCCTACAATGAGCAGTTCTTC.

The chain uses TRBV28 and TRBJ2-4; D unclear. This CDR3 is 15 amino acids long. Germline assignment: CDR1 MDHEN and CDR2 SYDVKM. The V end was cut by 1 base, the J end by 0 bases, with 7 bases between. CDR3 DNA: TGTGCCAGCAGTTTATTACCACTAGCCAAAAACATTCAGTACTTC. This translates into CASSLLPLAKNIQYF.

The chain couples TRBV7-9 to TRBJ2-1; D may be TRBD1 (5 bases). CDR3 length: 14 residues. Germline V gives CDR1 SEHNR, CDR2 FQNEAQ (reference sequence). V was clipped by 8 bases and J by 2 bases, with 13 bases between them. CDR3 DNA sequence: TGTGCCAGCCAGGACACGGCCCCCTACAATGAGCAGTTCTTC. Translating gives CASQDTAPYNEQFF.

This chain links TRBV7-2 with TRBJ2-2; 7 nucleotides agree with TRBD1. The CDR3 extends over 16 amino acids. V shed 1 base, J shed 0 bases, and the junction held 2 bases outside the gene matches. CDR1 and CDR2 from the germline V gene are SGHTA and FQGNSA. CDR3 coding DNA: TGTGCCAGCAGCTTAGAGGGGGCCACGAACACCGGGGAGCTGTTTTTT. Amino acids: CASSLEGATNTGELFF.

This clonotype was counted ten times or more. The chain is built from TRBV12-3 or TRBV12-4 and TRBJ1-2, with TRBD1 as a possible D gene (6 bases). The CDR3 contains 13 residues. V lost 3 bases and J lost 4, with 9 bases in between. The DNA for the CDR3 is TGTGCCAGCAGTTTTGGGGGCGCCTATGGCTACACCTTC. Translated, it gives CASSFGGAYGYTF.

The chain links TRBV28 to TRBJ1-1; a weak D match, TRBD1 (6 bases). Germline-derived CDR1 and CDR2 are MDHEN and SYDVKM. Between the trimmed V and J ends, which lost 6 bases and 6 bases, there was a span of 14 bases. The CDR3 sequence is 13 residues long. The CDR3 nucleotides are TGTGCCAGCAGGCTACAGGGTCGGGCTGAAGCTTTCTTT. Translation gives CASRLQGRAEAFF.

The table lists this clonotype with many counts. The V call is TRBV7-2, the J call TRBJ1-1, with unresolved D. Germline V gene lookup returns CDR1 SGHTA and CDR2 FQGNSA. Deletions cut 2 bases from V and 5 bases from J, with 12 bases between. The CDR3 covers 14 residues. The CDR3 reads CASSLKWGRTEAFF. For the CDR3, the DNA is TGTGCCAGCAGCTTAAAGTGGGGAAGGACTGAAGCTTTCTTT.

V usage is TRBV28 and J usage is TRBJ1-2; perhaps TRBD1 as D (6 bases). The CDR3 is made up of 15 amino acids. V was pared by 8 bases and J by 4 bases, with 20 bases between. The V gene's germline CDR1 is MDHEN and CDR2 SYDVKM. The CDR3 DNA reads TGTGCCAGCCAAGATTCAGGGGATCTACGCTATGGCTACACCTTC. Amino acid sequence: CASQDSGDLRYGYTF.

V gene TRBV6-5 combines with J gene TRBJ2-2; tentatively, D is TRBD1 or TRBD2 (5 bases each). The V end was cut by 1 base, the J end by 4 bases, with 7 bases between. The CDR3 extends over 14 amino acids. Germline V gene lookup returns CDR1 MNHEY and CDR2 SVGAGI. CDR3 nucleotide sequence: TGTGCCAGCAGTTACTGGGACGGCACCGGGGAGCTGTTTTTT. Protein product: CASSYWDGTGELFF.